The entry that follows covers one T cell receptor beta chain sequence. Antigen: not known. The V end was cut by 1 base, the J end by 4 bases, with 10 bases between. The germline V gene has CDR1 SNHLY and CDR2 FYNNEI. This CDR3 contains 14 residues. These data are taken from a study of liver allograft versus peripheral blood T cells. Study summary: Comparative analysis was performed on T cell receptor repertoires from transplanted livers and from recipients' peripheral blood. Study results and caveats: Intra-allograft T cell receptor repertoires in the liver reportedly differed from peripheral blood repertoires.

MiXCR was run by TCRdb on the reads, yielding one entry per CDR3 protein. The top ten hold about 3% of the sample, which has around 6,400 distinct CDR3 sequences, roughly 17% seen once. The sequence derives from a human patient who had a liver transplant. These T cells may partly come from the graft donor. The chain joins TRBV2 to TRBJ1-2; D may be TRBD1 (5 bases). CDR3 sequence: CASSEEAGIYGYTF. CDR3 in DNA: TGTGCCAGCAGTGAAGAGGCAGGGATCTATGGCTACACCTTC.